The present T cell receptor (beta chain) was sequenced within a study of T cells after yellow fever vaccination. CDR1 is SGHRS, CDR2 YFSETQ, per germline. V dropped 0 bases and J dropped 3; count of bases not matched to a gene: 4. The CDR3 covers 15 residues. In TCRdb, the 5' RACE reads were re-called with MiXCR into one record per CDR3 protein. Here the sample spans around 230,000 distinct CDR3 sequences, over 6.5% being singletons. Specimen: CD4+ T cells sorted from PBMCs, collected on the day of the yellow fever booster vaccination. The J gene is TRBJ2-5, the V gene TRBV5-1; TRBD2 matches at 8 bases. The receptor's source is a man aged 25-45 years who received the YFV17D yellow fever vaccine. CDR3 nucleotide sequence: TGCGCCAGCAGCTTGGACCCAGCGGGAGAAGAGACCCAGTACTTC. This encodes CASSLDPAGEETQYF.